The present entry profiles one T cell receptor (beta chain) with its context. The source of the sample is a study of blood T cells in healthy people across ages. Sample-barcoded 5' priming and a J-beta primer mix drove a second PCR of about 6 to 12 cycles. TCRdb reprocessed the 5' RACE reads with MiXCR, giving one entry per CDR3 protein. The sample carries about 1.8 million distinct CDR3 sequences, roughly 49% recorded once. What was sequenced was blood. The TCR originated in a woman in her thirties or forties in good health.

The CDR3, as DNA: TGCGCCAGCAGCGTGGGGGGGGCGAGTGTAGCTTTCTTT. It is translated as CASSVGGASVAFF. The V call is TRBV5-1, the J call TRBJ1-1; tentative D call: TRBD1 (6 bases). With 4 bases removed from V and 10 bases from J, the gap between germline ends came to 17 bases. Per the germline V gene, CDR1 is SGHRS and CDR2 is YFSETQ. The CDR3 contains 13 residues.